The entry below gives a single T cell receptor (beta chain) sequence along with its context. This clonotype was detected many times. The specificity of this receptor is unknown. Per-base quality was not reported, and no clone a single base away is much larger than it. This sample was taken from a study of T-cell memory formation after mild COVID-19 (dated by TCRdb to the early 2020s). With regard to the full study: Most TCR sequence clusters were specific to one of the two donors. In a couple of donors, T-cell clones that expanded and contracted after mild COVID-19 were followed by sequencing TCRalpha and TCRbeta repertoires longitudinally. The cohort was made up of two young adult volunteers, one female and one male, who were previously healthy.

Sequencing relied on an Illumina NovaSeq 6000. TCRalpha and TCRbeta cDNA libraries were constructed by 5'RACE with constant-segment primers, with sample barcodes and unique molecular identifiers being introduced. Trizol reagent was used to extract RNA from every sample. Libraries were amplified in two PCR steps, with a second sample barcode and Illumina TruSeq adapters added in the second step. Sequencing of libraries was performed on an Illumina NovaSeq with 2 x 150 bp paired-end reads. The paper's processing steps were these. Demultiplexing of reads and collapsing into UMI-guided consensus sequences were performed with migec v1.2.7. With mixcr v2.1.11, UMI consensuses were aligned to TRA and TRB V and J templates and assembled into clonotypes. A clonotype was counted as expanded or contracted only if both edgeR and NoisET called the change significant, with noise models trained on biological replicates. For edgeR calls, the thresholds were a false discovery rate-adjusted p below 0.01 and a log2 fold-change of 1. PCA with hierarchical clustering of max-normalized trajectories of the 1000 most abundant clonotypes was used as exploratory dynamics analysis. Separately sequenced CD4+ and CD8+ repertoires were used to assign the CD4 or CD8 phenotype of responding clones. The public reads were reprocessed in TCRdb via fastp at Q25 and MiXCR, keeping in-frame beta chains. Every CDR3 protein is listed once, alongside the most common genes and DNA of its rows. It is TCRdb's table, rather than the study itself, that gives the V and J calls and clone size. The sample has some 350,000 distinct CDR3 sequences on record, 15% to 20% of them singletons. Clones ranked in the top ten supply 20% to 25% of the sample.

V loses 4 bases of germline sequence and J loses 3 bases, and the interval between the two ends is 12 bases. Taken from cysteine to phenylalanine, the CDR3 has 15 residues. The sequence is cut down to CDR3 DNA, 45 bases in frame from base 1. For CDR1 and CDR2, the germline V gene lists MNHEY and SVGAGI. Ficoll-Paque density gradient centrifugation was the method used to isolate PBMCs. General findings and caveats noted by the study authors: Some responding clones were detected in pre-infection memory, which suggested that pre-existing cross-reactive memory T cells had joined the SARS-CoV-2 response. Only a couple of mild cases were covered by the study, and larger cohorts that include severe cases with pre-infection samples were considered necessary. From day 15 to 85, contracting clones showed balanced CD4/CD8 phenotypes, whereas a second wave of clones that expanded from day 15 to 37 leaned towards CD4+. Contracting CD4+ clones appeared mostly in the CM and EM memory subsets, whereas CD8+ clones were enriched in EMRA. SARS-CoV-2 specificity was not confirmed for the second-wave clones peaking on day 37.

Material: PBMCs or a T cell subset sorted from them (not recorded which). The sequence came from a young man who had mild COVID-19 (a few samples of this study predate the infection). The sample titles of this study are shuffled in the database, so cell type and time point are left out; the donor was told from shared clones. The chain uses TRBV6-5 and TRBJ2-2; the D gene could be either TRBD1 or TRBD2, each agreeing at 5 bases. The nucleotides are TGTGCCAGCAGTTTGGGACGGATCCACACCGGGGAGCTGTTTTTT. It specifies CASSLGRIHTGELFF.